This T cell receptor beta chain was observed in a study of blood T cell repertoires in COVID-19. Study as a whole: Both acute and convalescent COVID-19 samples were obtained from the United States, Italy and Spain. Sources were T cells, B-cell-depleted T cells, or PBMCs; the material itself was cDNA or gDNA.

The V end was cut by 4 bases, the J end by 8 bases, with 8 bases between. Germline V gene sequence: CDR1 ENHRY, CDR2 SYGVKD. This CDR3 has 12 amino acids. Methods used by the authors: Amplifying reference gene primers gave estimates of nucleated cell counts. The method was immunoSEQ multiplex PCR; TCRdb's version includes in-frame clones alone and lacks a portion of them. The V and J calls and clone size were taken over from that table, and D and trimming were inferred from the DNA. This table has approximately 150,000 clones, roughly 90% appearing once. The chain combines TRBV10-3 with TRBJ1-4; D unclear. The sequence derives from a man aged 65 to 79 with active COVID-19. The sequenced sample consisted of peripheral blood. CDR3 sequence (DNA): TGTGCCATCAGTGCGGGAGGGGAAAAACTGTTTTTT. Encoded protein: CAISAGGEKLFF.